This TCR beta chain was sequenced during a study of blood T cell repertoires in COVID-19. Study context: Samples of COVID-19 (acute and convalescent) were obtained from the United States, Italy and Spain. T cells, B-cell-depleted T cells, or PBMCs provided the cDNA or gDNA that served as material.

In the study's own analysis: Reference gene primer amplification in the assay estimated nucleated cell counts. Profiled with immunoSEQ multiplex PCR; TCRdb holds only in-frame clones, not every one. V and J calls and clone size come straight from that table; D and trimming were deduced from the DNA. This sample has approximately 210,000 clones, with 65% to 90% found just once. The germline CDR1 and CDR2 sequences are MNHEY and SVGAGI. Losses at the gene ends were 0 bases for V and 6 bases for J; bases not matched to a gene: 4. The CDR3 contains 15 residues. The sample taken for sequencing was peripheral blood. The sequence was obtained from a human donor in a cohort sampled during active COVID-19. The chain has TRBV6-5 and TRBJ1-5; 8 nucleotides line up with TRBD1. The CDR3 spells CASSYSWTGSQPQHF. As DNA, the CDR3 is TGTGCCAGCAGTTACTCGTGGACAGGGAGTCAGCCCCAGCATTTT.